This TCR beta chain was retrieved from a study of T cells in Graves' hyperthyroidism and ophthalmopathy (dated by TCRdb to between 2018 and 2020). Broadly, across the study: Peripheral blood was collected at initial diagnosis, before any treatment. Prospective prediction of ophthalmopathy was tested in an independent validation cohort of 18 to 20 hyperthyroidism patients and some 17 patients who later progressed to ophthalmopathy. The study also compared thyroid tissue and blood T-cell repertoires from about six Graves' hyperthyroidism patients. A discovery cohort of approximately 97 patients, about 44 with Graves' ophthalmopathy and about 60 with stable Graves' hyperthyroidism, was used to find distinguishing TCR V-J signatures. According to the paper, TCR Vbeta CDR3 sequencing was carried out on approximately 140 peripheral blood samples, which came from approximately 41 ophthalmopathy, about 75 hyperthyroidism and about 17 progressor patients. For training and testing, the 80 to 100 patients in the discovery cohort were randomly divided in a 7:3 ratio. Once sampling was done, hyperthyroidism patients were given methimazole at a starting dose of 30 mg daily, whereas ophthalmopathy patients were given high-dose intravenous methylprednisolone. The investigation overall reported the following: Sample size was not statistically predetermined, and blinding of investigators to group allocation was not performed. Most expanded thyroid clonotypes (frequency above 0.001) were also found in blood, which suggests that blood repertoires may mirror thyroid immune responses. In cross-validation, a model built on a 13 V-J signature told ophthalmopathy apart from stable hyperthyroidism with just under 90% sensitivity and 81% to 82% specificity, and in testing the same model reached 80%/75%. In validation, progression to ophthalmopathy was predicted by the model with around 71% sensitivity and around 76% specificity, a median of roughly 6 months before onset.

This clonotype was detected ten times or more. Its antigen specificity is not known. The input lacks base qualities; no much larger clone sits a single base away. TCR beta CDR3 regions were amplified from RNA transcripts. The first round of RT-PCR for the TCR CDR3 was performed with the HTBI primer set and the Qiagen OneStep RT-PCR kit. The libraries were constructed in a second round of multiplex PCR and then size-selected and purified. The libraries were sequenced on an Illumina HiSeq2000 using paired-end 100 bp reads. The authors' analysis ran thus. SOAPnuke was used to process the raw data, removing reads that contained adapters or uncalled bases, had a mean Phred below 15, or lacked an exact match to the constant primer or identifier. COPE v1.2.5 was used to merge high-quality paired reads, and clonotypes were defined as unique nucleotide sequences. MiTCR v1.1 was used to align the clonotypes against IMGT TRBV, TRBD and TRBJ reference segments. The analysis was restricted to V-J combinations with a frequency above 0.0001, which together covered just over 99% of the repertoires. The TCS score was defined as the ratio of F50 (clonal expansion) to E x V (chaos), calculated using BLOSUM62-based TCRdist between CDR3 peptides within each V-J. Welch's t-statistics and random forest reduced 500 to 550 V-J features to 13, which were used in a naive Bayes classifier (R e1071). In-frame beta chains were kept once TCRdb had trimmed the public reads at Q25 with fastp and called clones with MiXCR. Rows are combined by CDR3 protein, so each entry shows the most common genes and DNA. The authors' filters were not applied to this entry. The sample yields about 560,000 distinct CDR3 sequences; 16% were counted once. The top ten hold about 20% of the sample.

A patient counted as having stable Graves' hyperthyroidism if no progression to ophthalmopathy occurred over 18 months of follow-up. Hyperthyroidism patients were aged 18 to 65 years and newly diagnosed, with disease duration of less than 2 months. Any patient with an uncontrolled infection, another autoimmune disease, pregnancy or lactation was excluded. Diagnoses were established on the basis of clinical symptoms, serum thyroxine and TRAb, thyroid ultrasound, and orbital computed tomography. PBMCs were isolated from 7.5 to 10 ml of fresh peripheral blood by Ficoll-Paque density gradient centrifugation. Total RNA was extracted with Trizol reagent, and quality was checked on an Agilent 2100 Bioanalyzer. Counted from cysteine to phenylalanine, this CDR3 has 16 amino acids. This entry keeps only the CDR3 DNA: 48 bases, framed from base 1. For CDR1 and CDR2, the germline V gene (reference sequence) lists DFQATT and SNEGSKA. Unmatched junction bases come to 7, with V trimmed by 2 bases and J by 6 bases.

The source is a woman aged 18-35 years with Graves' hyperthyroidism. The specimen sequenced was blood. This receptor chain uses TRBV20-1 and TRBJ2-3, and TRBD2 matches 14 of the central bases. The nucleotide sequence is given as TGCAGTGCTAGACCCGGGACTAGCGGGAGATTGGATACGCAGTATTTT. It encodes CSARPGTSGRLDTQYF.